The 6 T cell receptor beta chains listed next were all sequenced from one sample in a study of breast tumors, draining lymph nodes, adjacent tissues. Breast cancer patients provided tissue from their axillary draining lymph nodes. TCRdb re-called the multiplex PCR reads through MiXCR, storing one row per CDR3 protein. The profile covers 150,000 to 200,000 distinct CDR3 sequences, with approximately 33% appearing a single time and approximately 4.3% taken by the ten largest. Specimen: axillary lymph node tissue. The origin of the receptors is a female donor with breast cancer. Some clones in this sample may be carry-over from other donors' samples.

Ten or more counts support this clonotype. CDR3 sequence reads: CASSRDRSYGYTF. CDR3 DNA sequence: TGTGCCAGCAGCCGGGACCGATCCTATGGCTACACCTTC. The V call is TRBV12-3 or TRBV12-4, the J call TRBJ1-2; a possible D gene is TRBD1 (5 bases). The CDR3 is 13 residues long. V was trimmed by 6 bases and J by 4 bases, leaving 12 bases between them.

As regards this clonotype: With a much larger clone just one base away, this may be a read error. The rearrangement joins TRBV9 to TRBJ1-2; 11 bases match TRBD1. There are 14 residues in the CDR3. Per germline, CDR1 SGDLS and CDR2 YYNGEE. Unmatched junction bases numbered 9, after V lost 7 bases and J lost 7 bases. The CDR3 is CASCYHGTGGGYTF. As DNA, the CDR3 is TGTGCCAGCTGTTACCACGGGACAGGGGGTGGCTACACCTTC.

The chain joins TRBV12-5 to TRBJ2-5; 11 bases map to TRBD1. The germline V gene has CDR1 LGHNT and CDR2 FRNRAP. The trim removed 3 bases at V and 5 bases at J, leaving 11 bases unmatched. The CDR3 covers 17 residues. This chain's CDR3 is CASGLTGTGGLQETQYF. For the CDR3, the DNA is TGTGCTAGTGGTTTAACCGGGACAGGGGGATTACAGGAGACCCAGTACTTC.

This clonotype came up many times. V is TRBV19 and J is TRBJ2-1, with TRBD1 matching 8 bases. The CDR3 covers 16 residues. Germline V CDR1 and CDR2: LNHDA, SQIVND (reference sequence). V was pared by 1 base and J by 2 bases, with 4 bases of the junction left unmatched. CDR3 in DNA: TGTGCCAGTAGTATAGGTGGGACAGGTACCTACAATGAGCAGTTCTTC. It codes for CASSIGGTGTYNEQFF.

The chain employs TRBV7-8 and TRBJ1-4; D uncertain. Germline V gene lookup returns CDR1 SGHVS and CDR2 FQNEAQ. V lost 2 bases and J lost 8, with 12 bases in between. This CDR3 spans 14 amino acids. The CDR3 is CASSLFQGGEKLFF. The DNA of the CDR3 is TGTGCCAGCAGCTTATTCCAAGGAGGAGAAAAACTGTTTTTT.

At least ten counts were recorded for this clonotype. This sequence joins TRBV5-8 and TRBJ2-5; TRBD2 matches at 12 bases. V lost 4 bases to trimming and J lost 4 bases; unmatched junction nucleotides: 5. The CDR3 has 15 residues. Germline-derived CDR1 and CDR2 are SGHTS and YDEGEE. The CDR3 loop reads CASSQTSGSPETQYF. The CDR3 DNA sequence: TGTGCCAGCAGCCAGACTAGCGGGAGCCCAGAGACCCAGTACTTC.